Here is one T cell receptor beta chain with its context. This entry comes from a study of control samples from healthy donors and cancer patients. Assay: immunoSEQ multiplex PCR; the TCRdb copy retains only in-frame clones and omits some. The sample carries approximately 89,000 clones, about 83% recorded once. Germline V CDR1 and CDR2: SQVTM, ANQGSEA. Germline trimming cut 6 bases from V and 4 bases from J; bases unmatched to any gene: 12. The CDR3 is made up of 17 amino acids. The TCR comes from a woman aged 40 to 50 in good health. V and J are TRBV29-1 and TRBJ2-2; 12 bases line up with TRBD2. Sequenced sample: blood. The CDR3 sequence is CSVGPPPSGGATGELFF. CDR3 sequence (DNA): TGCAGCGTCGGACCCCCTCCTAGCGGGGGGGCCACCGGGGAGCTGTTTTTT.